This TCR beta chain was recorded in a study of Ad26.COV2.S vaccination and SARS-CoV-2 variants. Described treatment: about 20 received Ad26.COV2.S at low or high dose, single or two shots; about 5 received placebo; per-sample allocation not given. Collection of samples fell on day 63 after the first vaccine or placebo injection. The data were produced by immunoSEQ multiplex PCR, yet TCRdb's version contains in-frame clones alone and is incomplete. The sample shows roughly 320,000 clones, about nine tenths of them seen only once. The CDR3 contains 14 residues. CDR1 is SGHNT and CDR2 is YYREEE in the germline V gene (reference sequence). V was cut by 3 bases and J by 7 bases, with 16 bases left in between.

This receptor was identified in a person between 18 and 60 years old who received the Ad26.COV2.S COVID-19 vaccine or a placebo. This sequence joins TRBV5-4 and TRBJ1-1; D is uncertain. The sample consisted of peripheral blood, taken in a trial of Ad26.COV2.S vaccine versus placebo. In DNA, the CDR3 is TGTGCCAGCAGCTCCCCCGGAGTAAAACTTGAAGCTTTCTTT. It codes for CASSSPGVKLEAFF. Supplemented by reference TRBV5-4 and TRBJ1-1, the full variable domain reads ETGVTQSPTHLIKTRGQQVTLRCSSQSGHNTVSWYQQALGQGPQFIFQYYREEENGRGNFPPRFSGLQFPNYSSELNVNALELDDSALYLCASSSPGVKLEAFFGQGTRLTVV.